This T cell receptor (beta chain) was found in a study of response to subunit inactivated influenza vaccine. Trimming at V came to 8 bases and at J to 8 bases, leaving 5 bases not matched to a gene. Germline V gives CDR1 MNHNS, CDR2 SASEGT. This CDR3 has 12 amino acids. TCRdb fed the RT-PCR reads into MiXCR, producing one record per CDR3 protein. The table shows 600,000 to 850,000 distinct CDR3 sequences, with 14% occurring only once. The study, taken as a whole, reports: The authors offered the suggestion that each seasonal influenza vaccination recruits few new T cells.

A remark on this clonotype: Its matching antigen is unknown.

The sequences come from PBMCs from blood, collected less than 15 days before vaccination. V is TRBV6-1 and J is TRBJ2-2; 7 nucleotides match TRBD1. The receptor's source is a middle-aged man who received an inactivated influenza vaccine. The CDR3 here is CASWDRPGELFF. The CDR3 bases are TGTGCCAGCTGGGACAGACCTGGGGAGCTGTTTTTT.